A selection of T cell receptor beta chains follows, all from one sample in a study of molecular identifiers for immune sequencing clone quantification. From the PCR reads, TCRdb called clonotypes with MiXCR, one entry per CDR3 protein. Of approximately 500,000 distinct CDR3 sequences listed, roughly a fifth are singletons. The sample comprised naive CD8+ T cells from blood, with Jurkat cell RNA spiked in. All receptors derive from a human donor in good health. Some libraries in this study had Jurkat cell RNA spiked in. Each CDR3 is given with its conserved first and last residue. Each record gives: D gene, clone size, J gene, V gene, CDR3 DNA, CDR3 protein. D genes are given only for firm matches. The size entry is marked missing in some rows and otherwise reads once, few, many or a size class.

>TRBD1|many|TRBJ2-1|TRBV7-2
TGTGCCAGCAGCTTTGGGACAGCAAGAACCAATGAGCAGTTCTTC
CASSFGTARTNEQFF
>.|many|TRBJ2-3|TRBV6-1
TGTGCCAGCCAAAGCTCTAATACGCAGTATTTT
CASQSSNTQYF
>.|many|TRBJ1-1|TRBV27
TGTGCCAGCAGTCCCCGGGCCTGGGCGACTGAAGCTTTCTTT
CASSPRAWATEAFF
>.|many|TRBJ2-5|TRBV12-3/TRBV12-4
TGTGCCAGCAGCTTACAGGGAACAGAGACCCAGTACTTC
CASSLQGTETQYF
>TRBD1|many|TRBJ2-7|TRBV7-9
TGTGCCAGCAGCTTACCCAGGGGGGAGCAGTACTTC
CASSLPRGEQYF
>.|many|TRBJ2-7|TRBV4-3
TGCGCCAGCAGCCAAGATCGTAATTACTTGTACGAGCAGTACTTC
CASSQDRNYLYEQYF
>TRBD1|many|TRBJ2-7|TRBV7-2
TGTGCCAGCAGGCTCGATCCGGGACAGGGGGCTTACGAGCAGTACTTC
CASRLDPGQGAYEQYF
>.|many|TRBJ1-5|TRBV19
TGTGCCAGTAGTATTACAGGGAGTTCCCATCAGCCCCAGCATTTT
CASSITGSSHQPQHF
>.|few|TRBJ2-3|TRBV30
TGTGCCTGGAGTGTCCTCCAAGTTTCAGATACGCAGTATTTT
CAWSVLQVSDTQYF
>.|many|TRBJ1-1|TRBV20-1
TGCAGTGCTAGAGATCTACTAGGGGACACTGAAGCTTTCTTT
CSARDLLGDTEAFF
>TRBD1|many|TRBJ1-1|TRBV6-2/TRBV6-3
TGTGCCAGCAGTTGGGACAGGTTTGGTCCGAACACTGAAGCTTTCTTT
CASSWDRFGPNTEAFF
>TRBD2|.|TRBJ2-5|TRBV20-1
TGCAGTGCGCGGGGGGGGGTAGAGACCCAGTACTTC
CSARGGVETQYF
>TRBD1|.|TRBJ2-7|TRBV7-6
TGTGCCAGCAGCTACGGGACAGGGGGCGAGTACGAGCAGTACTTC
CASSYGTGGEYEQYF
>TRBD1|.|TRBJ2-7|TRBV28
TGTGCCAGCAGTTACCCCCCGGCAGGGGGCTCCTACGAGCAGTACTTC
CASSYPPAGGSYEQYF
>TRBD1|once|TRBJ1-5|TRBV2
TGTGCCAGCAGTGAAATGGGACAGGAATATAGCAATCAGCCCCAGCATTTT
CASSEMGQEYSNQPQHF
>.|.|TRBJ1-1|TRBV5-6
TGTGCCAGCAGCTCGGCGGGGGTGAACACTGAAGCTTTCTTT
CASSSAGVNTEAFF
>.|few|TRBJ2-3|TRBV13
TGTGCCAGCAGAAACGGGACTTTTAGAGATACGCAGTATTTT
CASRNGTFRDTQYF
>.|.|TRBJ2-7|TRBV11-2
TGTGCCAGCAGCTCGGGGGCGTGGGGAAGCTACGAGCAGTACTTC
CASSSGAWGSYEQYF
>TRBD1|.|TRBJ2-7|TRBV6-2/TRBV6-3
TGTGCCAGCACCCCCAGGGGACAGAACGGCGAGCAGTACTTC
CASTPRGQNGEQYF
>.|few|TRBJ2-1|TRBV29-1
TGCAGCGTTGAAGAAGGAAGCGGGCCGGGTAATGAGCAGTTCTTC
CSVEEGSGPGNEQFF
>TRBD1|.|TRBJ2-3|TRBV11-3
TGTGCCAGCAGCCAGAGACAGACAGGGGTCACAGATACGCAGTATTTT
CASSQRQTGVTDTQYF
>.|few|TRBJ1-1|TRBV4-3
TGCGCCAGCAGCCAAGGCTCGGGGAGCACTGAAGCTTTCTTT
CASSQGSGSTEAFF
>TRBD1|.|TRBJ2-7|TRBV12-3/TRBV12-4
TGTGCCAGCAGCCCCCCGGGACAGGGAATTCAGTACTTC
CASSPPGQGIQYF
>.|.|TRBJ2-1|TRBV6-4
TGTGCCAGCAGTGCCCTTGGTCCGGGGGCAAGGACCTACAATGAGCAGTTCTTC
CASSALGPGARTYNEQFF
>TRBD2|.|TRBJ2-5|TRBV11-2
TGTGCCAGCAGCTCCCCAGCGGGACCGCAAGAGACCCAGTACTTC
CASSSPAGPQETQYF
>.|few|TRBJ1-2|TRBV19
TGTGCCAGCCAAACAGGGATCTATGGCTACACCTTC
CASQTGIYGYTF
>.|few|TRBJ2-1|TRBV6-2/TRBV6-3
TGTGCCAGCAGTTGGGACAACTACAATGAGCAGTTCTTC
CASSWDNYNEQFF
>.|.|TRBJ1-1|TRBV6-1
TGTGCCAGCAGATCCCGCCTGGGGATGAACACTGAAGCTTCCTTT
CASRSRLGMNTEASF
>TRBD1|few|TRBJ2-7|TRBV20-1
TGCAGTGTTCCCGCGGGACAGGCAACCTACGAGCAGTACTTC
CSVPAGQATYEQYF
>.|many|TRBJ2-1|TRBV7-2
TGTGCCAGCAGCTTGGTTGCGGGGGCCAGTGAGCAGTTCTTC
CASSLVAGASEQFF
>.|many|TRBJ2-3|TRBV29-1
TGCAGCGTGACAGGCTATGGAGATACGCAGTATTTT
CSVTGYGDTQYF
>TRBD2|few|TRBJ2-7|TRBV6-5
TGTGCCAGCAGTTACTCGGGGACTAGCGGGAGGACGGGGGAGCAGTACTTC
CASSYSGTSGRTGEQYF
>TRBD1|many|TRBJ2-7|TRBV4-1
TGCGCCAGCAGCCAAGGTACAGGGGGCGACTACGAGCAGTACTTC
CASSQGTGGDYEQYF
>TRBD1|.|TRBJ1-2|TRBV9
TGTGCCAGCAGCGTAGCAGGGGGCTTAGACTATGGCTACACCTTC
CASSVAGGLDYGYTF
>.|many|TRBJ2-7|TRBV7-6
TGTGCCAGCAGCCAATCGGGAAGGGTAAGGGGGGACGAGCAGTACTTC
CASSQSGRVRGDEQYF